Here is one TCR beta chain with its context. This clone's antigen is unknown. Base quality data are lacking; no much larger clone is found one base away. Libraries came from the immunoSEQ multiplex PCR assay. The multiplex PCR relied on a mix of 60 forward primers for TCR Vbeta segments and 13 reverse primers for TCR Jbeta segments. Amplification of the CDR3 region of rearranged TCR beta genes was performed with a multiplex PCR assay on genomic DNA. The amplified TCR beta libraries were sequenced on the Illumina HiSeq System as 87-base-pair reads. As for the original processing: Across the roughly 600 repertoires, a later analysis counted approximately 75 million unique TCR beta chains, some 11 million of which were shared by at least two donors. Raw reads were error-corrected and collapsed into unique sequences with a nearest-neighbor algorithm that merged closely related sequences to remove PCR and sequencing errors. To assign V, D and J gene segments, CDR3 sequences were aligned to IMGT reference sequences. For a sequence to be retained, a match of at least six nucleotides to both a V gene segment and a J gene segment was required. Rearrangements were called productive when the CDR3 lacked stop codons and stayed in frame with V and J; all others were non-productive. CDR3 was defined according to IMGT convention as the region running from the second conserved V-encoded cysteine to the conserved J-encoded phenylalanine. The earlier analysis of 500 to 750 of the donors excluded any sequence lacking an unambiguous match to a single V gene segment. An earlier analysis of several hundred of the donors classified V segments as functional when productive rearrangements were above 56.7% and as segregating when the standard deviation between donors was above 5%. To diagnose cytomegalovirus status from the catalog of TCR beta chain sequences, a statistical classification framework was built. A later analysis assigned V and J genes by comparing TCR nucleotide sequences with IMGT/GENE-DB human TR gene sequences. In a later analysis, CDR3 sequences and most-parsimonious VDJ recombination scenarios were assigned using the TCRdist pipeline. In a later analysis, each TCR beta chain was defined by its CDR3 amino acid sequence together with its V-gene family, and reads without a unique V-gene family were excluded. As a way to deal with suspected cross-contamination and a sequencing artifact, a later analysis dropped 450 to 700 nucleotide sequences that were highly shared and had low generation probability. For each public chain, a later analysis derived a clonal expansion index from normalized ranks of inferred template counts within each repertoire. A later analysis computed generation probabilities with a VDJ recombination model fitted to out-of-frame rearrangements, and checked the results against IGoR. Hypergeometric tests were used in a later analysis to score TCR-TCR, TCR-HLA and TCR-CMV co-occurrence, with a repertoire-size bias correction applied to the TCR pairs. A later analysis estimated false discovery rates by permuting HLA or CMV assignments 20 times. In a later analysis, co-occurring TCRs were grouped using DBSCAN, and TCRdist sequence similarity was added for clustering within HLA-allele-positive subsets. Repertoires with fewer than 30,000 or more than 120,000 public chains, plus five repertoires with anomalous nucleotide sharing, were excluded from co-occurrence clustering. Imported from immuneACCESS, the table was reduced by TCRdb to in-frame sequences with V and J called. These copies leave out some clones; in studies compared against another copy, an unresolved V gene accounts for under half, and the cause of the remainder is not known. For V, J and clone size, that table is used; D and trimming come from the DNA. For this sample there are around 110,000 clones; roughly three fifths appear just once. The biggest ten clones account for roughly 9% of the sample.

The CDR3 has 17 amino acids, counting the end cysteine and phenylalanine. Solely the CDR3 DNA is kept, with 51 bases framed from the first base. V is trimmed back by 5 bases and J by 4 bases, and the junction contains 12 bases that no gene match accounts for. Based on the germline V gene, the CDR1 and CDR2 sequences are SGHVS and FQNEAQ. The cohort comprised hundreds of healthy bone marrow donors. All cohort members were sampled while nominally healthy, although unrecorded immune exposures were likely present. The donor tested CMV seropositive and was one of the 289 seropositive cohort members. A peripheral blood sample was provided by each donor, and peripheral blood mononuclear cells were used for TCR beta sequencing. The Qiagen DNeasy Blood Extraction Kit was used to extract genomic DNA from the blood cell samples. This record comes from a study of cytomegalovirus exposure and HLA in healthy donors (dated by TCRdb to the late 2010s). Regarding the study in general: In an earlier analysis of some 610 of the donors, about 260 Gb of sequence data and 117 million unique TCR beta sequences from about 180 million T cells were reported. To predict cytomegalovirus infection status, the study brought together high-throughput TCR immunosequencing, statistical association of individual TCRs with disease status, and machine learning. Typing coverage differed by locus: A, B, C, DRB1 and DQB1 were typed in about 629-640 donors, DQA1 in about 550, DPA1 in approximately 600, and DPB1 in around 440. Both class I and class II loci were covered by HLA typing, at four-digit resolution. The T cell repertoires of around 670 subjects were profiled by immunosequencing and related to cytomegalovirus serostatus. An early release that covered more than 550 HLA-typed donors contained approximately 300 gigabases of sequencing data and 85 million to 100 million unique TCR sequences. The genetic ancestry cluster associated with self-reported Caucasian donors included about 81% of the 350 to 500 genotyped donors. A later genetic analysis took genome-wide SNP genotypes for about 65% of the 666 donors and used that subset as a discovery cohort. The study aimed to test whether signatures of past pathogen exposure could be identified by cataloging public T cell receptors. Because of strong linkage in the cohort, roughly five DR-DQ haplotypes were treated as single units for association and clustering. An earlier analysis of 587 of the donors used high-throughput TCR beta sequencing to judge whether each TCR beta V gene segment behaved as functional or pseudogenic. Along with the approximately 700-subject first cohort, a separate validation cohort of roughly 110 different subjects was used. A later analysis re-examined previously published TCR beta repertoires from more than 650 donors and added high-resolution HLA genotyping to investigate patterns of TCR occurrence. All discovery cohort repertoires had been generated on a single sequencing platform. Donor age, sex, ethnicity and CMV serostatus were compiled alongside the repertoire data. Rather than drawing on any new phenotypic data, the later analysis identified candidate immune exposures from TCR beta sequences and the way those sequences occurred across donors. On average, about 200,000 unique TCR beta nucleotide sequences were sequenced per donor among more than 350 genotyped donors of the cohort, with roughly 18% of those sequences being non-productive.

Beyond this particular receptor, the publication reports: According to a later analysis, most CMV-associated TCR beta chains appeared to be HLA-restricted, and the HLA associations seemed to be driven largely by CMV exposure. Because the 87-base-pair reads could not distinguish some IMGT-functional V segments, including TRBV6-2 and TRBV6-3, those segments were excluded. In a later analysis, HLA-associated TCR beta chains showed more clonal expansion and lower generation probabilities than non-associated chains that were equally common. In both the original and validation cohorts, the classifier was reported to diagnose cytomegalovirus status with high specificity and sensitivity. In vitro tests confirmed that three of the cytomegalovirus-associated TCR beta chains recognize cytomegalovirus antigens. Because counts were too low, under 20 rarely observed V segments, including chromosome 9 orphons, were left out of the earlier analysis of some 640 of the donors. A later genetic analysis associated a missense DCLRE1C variant with V-gene and J-gene trimming of TCR beta chains, and an independent cohort replicated the association. For the cohort, immune exposure information was limited to CMV serostatus. A later analysis reported that several top co-occurrence clusters appeared linked to parvovirus B19, influenza, CMV and Epstein-Barr virus. According to a later analysis, TCR association rates differed among HLA loci, with DRB1 alleles showing the most associated TCRs and HLA-C alleles showing the fewest. While some public TCRs were present in many individuals, most TCR sequences turned up only very rarely across donors. Broadly in line with IMGT annotations, most TCR beta V segments showed up in productive rearrangements about 87% or about 30% of the time in an earlier analysis of several hundred of the donors. In this cohort, only TCR beta chains were sequenced, and detectable features were limited by the absence of alpha or paired-chain data. Presence/absence analyses assumed roughly uniform sequencing depth across donors, an assumption that may not hold. The study gave a list of about 150 TCR beta chains associated with cytomegalovirus. A cluster of highly shared sequence variants was judged likely to represent a technical artifact of the sequencing pipeline. At a false discovery rate of 0.05, a later analysis linked under 20,000 TCR beta sequences to specific HLA alleles. It was suggested by the authors that the approach could potentially be generalized to other disease states and immunological phenotypes. A further reported finding was that TCR beta sequences accurately predicted the HLA-A and HLA-B alleles for most subjects in the first cohort. According to a later genetic analysis, donors in an Asian-associated ancestry cluster had fewer N-insertions in productive TCRs than the roughly 670-donor mean. Because HLA typing was missing for some donors at each locus, association tests included only the typed subset. Linkage disequilibrium might explain the correlated functional status among segregating V segments, but an unknown experimental factor could not be ruled out. When HLA alleles, especially DR and DQ, strongly co-occurred, attributing TCR associations to individual alleles was difficult.

This receptor was obtained from a woman aged 35 to 49 in good health and CMV-seropositive. The source material was PBMCs. The chain was built from TRBV7-8 and TRBJ2-1; TRBD2 matches 9 bases in the middle. The DNA reads as follows: TGTGCCAGCAGCCATATGTGGGCGGGAGGGCGGTACAATGAGCAGTTCTTC. This gives the protein CASSHMWAGGRYNEQFF. The CDR3, completed at both ends by the reference TRBV7-8 and TRBJ2-1 genes, gives the full variable domain GAGVSQSPRYKVAKRGQDVALRCDPISGHVSLFWYQQALGQGPEFLTYFQNEAQLDKSGLPSDRFFAERPEGSVSTLKIQRTQQEDSAVYLCASSHMWAGGRYNEQFFGPGTRLTVL.